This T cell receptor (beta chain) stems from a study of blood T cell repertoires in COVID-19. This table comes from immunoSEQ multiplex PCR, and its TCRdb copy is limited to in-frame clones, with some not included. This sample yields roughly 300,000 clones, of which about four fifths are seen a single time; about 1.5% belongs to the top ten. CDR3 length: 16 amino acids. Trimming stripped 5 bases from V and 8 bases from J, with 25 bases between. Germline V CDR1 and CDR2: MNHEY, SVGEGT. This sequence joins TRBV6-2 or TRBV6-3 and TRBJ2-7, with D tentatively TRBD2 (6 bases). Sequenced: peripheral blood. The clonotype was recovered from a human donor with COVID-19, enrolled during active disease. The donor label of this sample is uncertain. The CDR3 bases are TGTGCCAGCAGTAGCGCGTCCGGCGGGAACATTAACCAGCAGTACTTC. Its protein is CASSSASGGNINQQYF.